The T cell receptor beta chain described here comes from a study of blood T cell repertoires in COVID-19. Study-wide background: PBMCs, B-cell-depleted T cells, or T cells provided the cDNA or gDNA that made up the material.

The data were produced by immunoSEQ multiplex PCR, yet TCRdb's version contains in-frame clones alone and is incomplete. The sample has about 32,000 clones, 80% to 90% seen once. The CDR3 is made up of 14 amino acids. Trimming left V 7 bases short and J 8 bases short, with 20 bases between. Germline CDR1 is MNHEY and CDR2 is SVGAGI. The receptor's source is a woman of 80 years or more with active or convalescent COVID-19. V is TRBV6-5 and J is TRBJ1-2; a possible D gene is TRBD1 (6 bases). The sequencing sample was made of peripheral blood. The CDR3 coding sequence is TGTGCCAGCATCCGATCGGGGGGGGCGGGAGGCTACACCTTC. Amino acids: CASIRSGGAGGYTF.